This entry lists 5 T cell receptor beta chains sequenced from one sample in a study of CD8 T cells in ankylosing spondylitis. TCRdb used MiXCR to reprocess the 5' RACE reads, holding one entry per CDR3 protein. The sample has approximately 250,000 distinct CDR3 sequences; under 12% are singletons. Sample: blood, either unsorted or a sorted T cell fraction (not recorded which). All receptors derive from a male donor with ankylosing spondylitis or in good health (not recorded which).

This clonotype was seen repeatedly, ten times or more. The genes are TRBV6-1 and TRBJ1-2; TRBD1 matches at 11 bases. This CDR3 contains 15 residues. Germline V gene lookup returns CDR1 MNHNS and CDR2 SASEGT. Trimming removed 4 bases from V and 5 bases from J; junction bases left unmatched: 6. CDR3 nucleotides: TGTGCCAGCAGTGTAACCGGGACAGGGGGATATGGCTACACCTTC. This translates into CASSVTGTGGYGYTF.

Only a few counts were recorded for this clonotype. The chain links TRBV19 to TRBJ2-3; TRBD1 aligns across 9 bases. This CDR3 comprises 16 residues. Germline values: CDR1 LNHDA, CDR2 SQIVND (reference sequence). V lost 7 bases and J lost 1; bases outside the gene matches: 9. CDR3 residues: CASTHIRDRGTDTQYF. The CDR3 DNA is TGTGCCAGTACCCACATCCGGGACAGGGGCACAGATACGCAGTATTTT. The full variable domain, rest sourced from reference TRBV19 and TRBJ2-3, is DGGITQSPKYLFRKEGQNVTLSCEQNLNHDAMYWYRQDPGQGLRLIYYSQIVNDFQKGDIAEGYSVSREKKESFPLTVTSAQKNPTAFYLCASTHIRDRGTDTQYFGPGTRLTVL.

The rearrangement uses TRBV7-9 and TRBJ2-1; no reliable D call. This CDR3 region has 15 residues. Trimming shortened V by 5 bases and J by 0 bases, and 11 bases separated the two germline ends. Germline V CDR1 and CDR2: SEHNR, FQNEAQ (reference sequence). Here the CDR3 reads CASSDSGLSYNEQFF. DNA of the CDR3: TGTGCCAGCAGCGATTCGGGCCTCTCCTACAATGAGCAGTTCTTC. The full variable domain, in which reference TRBV7-9 and TRBJ2-1 provide the parts outside the CDR3, is DTGVSQNPRHKITKRGQNVTFRCDPISEHNRLYWYRQTLGQGPEFLTYFQNEAQLEKSRLLSDRFSAERPKGSFSTLEIQRTEQGDSAMYLCASSDSGLSYNEQFFGPGTRLTVL.

This clonotype was counted many times. The junction shows a germline mismatch at one end, possibly a read error. The rearrangement uses TRBV6-1 and TRBJ2-7; the D call may be TRBD1 or TRBD2 (6 bases each). The germline V gene has CDR1 MNHNS and CDR2 SASEGT. The CDR3 covers 13 residues. CDR3 protein: CASNEGGPYEQYF. CDR3 nucleotide sequence: TGTGCCAGCAATGAAGGGGGGCCCTACGAGCAGTACTTC.

This clonotype was seen only a few times. The genes are TRBV6-1 and TRBJ1-1; D is unclear. In germline, CDR1 is MNHNS, CDR2 SASEGT. The length of the CDR3 is 14 residues. The germline V and J ends were trimmed by 7 bases and 1 base, with 13 bases remaining between them. For the CDR3, the DNA is TGTGCCAGCAAAAAAGCCCGGGGGAACACTGAAGCTTTCTTT. It is translated as CASKKARGNTEAFF.